Reported below is one T cell receptor beta chain. Method: immunoSEQ multiplex PCR; TCRdb's copy keeps in-frame clones and lacks some. Altogether some 40,000 clones are present, around 87% being singletons, with the ten largest covering 0.55% to 0.7%. These data come from a study of T cell changes during pregnancy in multiple sclerosis. The V and J ends lost 0 bases and 0 bases, in that order; junction bases with no gene match: 4. CDR3 length equals 17 residues. Germline loops: CDR1 ENHRY, CDR2 SYGVKD. This chain links TRBV10-3 with TRBJ1-3; 8 nucleotides line up with TRBD1. The input for sequencing was CD4+ T cells from peripheral blood mononuclear cells, taken in the second trimester of pregnancy. This TCR came from a female donor with multiple sclerosis, enrolled in a pregnancy study. CDR3 protein: CAISESMTGASGNTIYF. CDR3 DNA sequence: TGTGCCATCAGTGAGTCAATGACAGGGGCCTCTGGAAACACCATATATTTT.